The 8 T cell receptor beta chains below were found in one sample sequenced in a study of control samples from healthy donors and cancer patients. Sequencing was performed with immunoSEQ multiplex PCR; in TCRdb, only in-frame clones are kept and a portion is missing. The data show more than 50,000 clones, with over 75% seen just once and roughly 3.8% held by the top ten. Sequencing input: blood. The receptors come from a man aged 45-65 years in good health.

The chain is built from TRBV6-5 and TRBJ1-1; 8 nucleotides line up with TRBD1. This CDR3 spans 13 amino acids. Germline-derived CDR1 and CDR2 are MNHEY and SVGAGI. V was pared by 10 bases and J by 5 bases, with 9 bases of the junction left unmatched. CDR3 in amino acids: CATQGAGRTEAFF. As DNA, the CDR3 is TGTGCCACCCAGGGGGCCGGGCGAACTGAAGCTTTCTTT.

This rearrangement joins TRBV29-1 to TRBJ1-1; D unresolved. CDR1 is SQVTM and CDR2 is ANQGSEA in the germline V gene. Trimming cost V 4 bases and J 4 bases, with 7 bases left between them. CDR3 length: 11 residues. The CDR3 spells CSVVGRTEAFF. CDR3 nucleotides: TGCAGCGTTGTTGGGCGCACTGAAGCTTTCTTT.

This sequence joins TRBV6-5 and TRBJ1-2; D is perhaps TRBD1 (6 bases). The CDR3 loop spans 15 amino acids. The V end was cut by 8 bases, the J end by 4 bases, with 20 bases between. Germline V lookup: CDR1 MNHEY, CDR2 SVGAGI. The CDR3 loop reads CASSRGEGGVYGYTF. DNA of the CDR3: TGTGCCAGCTCACGGGGAGAGGGGGGGGTCTATGGCTACACCTTC.

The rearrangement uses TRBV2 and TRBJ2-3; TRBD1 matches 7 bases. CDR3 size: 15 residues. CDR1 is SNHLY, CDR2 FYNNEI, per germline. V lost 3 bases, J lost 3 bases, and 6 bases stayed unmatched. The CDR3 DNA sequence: TGTGCCAGCAGTGACAGGGGGTTAGGAACAGATACGCAGTATTTT. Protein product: CASSDRGLGTDTQYF.

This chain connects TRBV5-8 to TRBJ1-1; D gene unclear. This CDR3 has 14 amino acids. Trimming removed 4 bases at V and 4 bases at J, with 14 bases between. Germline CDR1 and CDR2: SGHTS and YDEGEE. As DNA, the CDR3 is TGTGCCAGCAGCGCCTACGCGGGAAGCACTGAAGCTTTCTTT. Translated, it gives CASSAYAGSTEAFF.

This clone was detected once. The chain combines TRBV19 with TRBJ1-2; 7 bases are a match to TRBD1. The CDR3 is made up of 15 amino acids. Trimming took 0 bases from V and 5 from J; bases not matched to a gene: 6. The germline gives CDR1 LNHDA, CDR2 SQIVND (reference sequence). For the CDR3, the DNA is TGTGCCAGTAGTATAGACCGGGACAGCGTTTATGGCTACACCTTC. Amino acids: CASSIDRDSVYGYTF.

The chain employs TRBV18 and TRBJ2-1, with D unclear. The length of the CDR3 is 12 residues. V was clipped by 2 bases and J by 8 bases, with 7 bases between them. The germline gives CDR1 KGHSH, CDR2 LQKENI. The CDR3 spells CASSPYEDEQFF. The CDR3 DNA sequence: TGTGCCAGCTCACCATATGAGGATGAGCAGTTCTTC.

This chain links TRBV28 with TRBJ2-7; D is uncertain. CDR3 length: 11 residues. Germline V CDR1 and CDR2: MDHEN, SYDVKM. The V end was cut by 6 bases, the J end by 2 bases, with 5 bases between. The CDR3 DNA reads TGTGCCAGCAGCCGACCCTACGAGCAGTACTTC. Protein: CASSRPYEQYF.